This TCR beta chain was observed in a study of early T cells in non-severe SARS-CoV-2 infection. Germline CDR1 SGHTA, CDR2 FQGNSA. The CDR3 extends over 15 amino acids. The V gene lost 1 base and the J gene lost 0 bases, with 7 bases spanning the gap. Individually, cDNA molecules had unique molecular identifiers attached to them. TCRdb reprocessed the 5' RACE reads via MiXCR and lists one record per CDR3 protein. The sample holds some 49,000 distinct CDR3 sequences, about 4.2% seen once. This clonotype was seen many times. The clonotype comes from an adult who was a healthcare worker with PCR-confirmed SARS-CoV-2 infection or an uninfected control (not recorded which). The genes are TRBV7-2 and TRBJ2-1; D gene unclear. Material for sequencing was whole blood. The CDR3, as DNA: TGTGCCAGCAGCTTAGATATTAGCTCCTACAATGAGCAGTTCTTC. Translated: CASSLDISSYNEQFF.